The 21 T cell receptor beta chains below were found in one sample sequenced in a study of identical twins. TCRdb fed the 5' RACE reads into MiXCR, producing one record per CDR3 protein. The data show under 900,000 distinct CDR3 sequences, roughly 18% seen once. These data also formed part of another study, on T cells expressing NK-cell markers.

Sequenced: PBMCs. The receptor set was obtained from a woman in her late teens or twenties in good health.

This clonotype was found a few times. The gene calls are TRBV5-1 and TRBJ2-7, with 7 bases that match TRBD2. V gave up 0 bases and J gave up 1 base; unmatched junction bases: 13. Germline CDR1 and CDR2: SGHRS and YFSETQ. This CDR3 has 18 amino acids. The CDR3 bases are TGCGCCAGCAGCTTGGCCGTTGGACCAGGCGGGGGATCCTACGAGCAGTACTTC. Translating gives CASSLAVGPGGGSYEQYF.

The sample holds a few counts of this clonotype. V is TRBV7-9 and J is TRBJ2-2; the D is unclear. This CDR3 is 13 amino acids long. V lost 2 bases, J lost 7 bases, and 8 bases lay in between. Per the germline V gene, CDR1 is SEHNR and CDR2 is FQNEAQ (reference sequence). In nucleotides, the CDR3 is TGTGCCAGCAGCTTACTAGAGAACGGGGAGCTGTTTTTT. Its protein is CASSLLENGELFF. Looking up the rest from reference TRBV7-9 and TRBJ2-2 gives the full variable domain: DTGVSQNPRHKITKRGQNVTFRCDPISEHNRLYWYRQTLGQGPEFLTYFQNEAQLEKSRLLSDRFSAERPKGSFSTLEIQRTEQGDSAMYLCASSLLENGELFFGEGSRLTVL.

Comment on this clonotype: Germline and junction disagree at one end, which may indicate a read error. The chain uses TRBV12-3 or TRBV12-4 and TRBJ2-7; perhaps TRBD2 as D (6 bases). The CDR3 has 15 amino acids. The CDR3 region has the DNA TGTGCCAGCAGCTTAAATAGCGGTTCTTCCTACGAGCGGGACTTC. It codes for CASSLNSGSSYERDF.

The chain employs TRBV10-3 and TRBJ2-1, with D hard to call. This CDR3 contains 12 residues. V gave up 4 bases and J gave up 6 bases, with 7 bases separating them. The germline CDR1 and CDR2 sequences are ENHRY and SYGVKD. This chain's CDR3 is CAISVVGNEQFF. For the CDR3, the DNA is TGTGCCATCAGTGTTGTGGGCAATGAGCAGTTCTTC.

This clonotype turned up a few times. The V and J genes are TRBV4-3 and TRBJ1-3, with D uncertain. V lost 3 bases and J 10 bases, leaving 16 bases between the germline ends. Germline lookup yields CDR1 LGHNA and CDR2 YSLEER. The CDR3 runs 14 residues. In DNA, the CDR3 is TGCGCCAGCAGCCAGGATCAGGTGACTGGGACCATATATTTT. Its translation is CASSQDQVTGTIYF.

DNA of the CDR3: TGCGCCAGCAGCCCGCAGGGGGCAAGCACTGAAGCTTTCTTT. Translated, it gives CASSPQGASTEAFF. The chain employs TRBV4-1 and TRBJ1-1, with TRBD1 matching 8 bases. CDR1 and CDR2 from the germline V gene are MGHRA and YSYEKL. CDR3 length equals 14 residues. Losses at the gene ends were 4 bases for V and 4 bases for J; bases not matched to a gene: 5.

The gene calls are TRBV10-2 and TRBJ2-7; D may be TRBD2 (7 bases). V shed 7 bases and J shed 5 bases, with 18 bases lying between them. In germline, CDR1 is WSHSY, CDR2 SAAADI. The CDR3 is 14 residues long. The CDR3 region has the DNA TGCGCCAGCACTCCACTGGGGGGGGCGGACGAGCAGTACTTC. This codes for CASTPLGGADEQYF.

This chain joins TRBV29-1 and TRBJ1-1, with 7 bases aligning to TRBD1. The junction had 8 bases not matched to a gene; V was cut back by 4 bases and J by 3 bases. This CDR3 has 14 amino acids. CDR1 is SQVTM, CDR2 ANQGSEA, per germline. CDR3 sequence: CSVGRQGRDTEAFF. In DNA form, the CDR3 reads TGCAGCGTTGGCCGACAGGGCCGGGACACTGAAGCTTTCTTT. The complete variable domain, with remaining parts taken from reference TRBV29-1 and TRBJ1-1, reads SAVISQKPSRDICQRGTSLTIQCQVDSQVTMMFWYRQQPGQSLTLIATANQGSEATYESGFVIDKFPISRPNLTFSTLTVSNMSPEDSSIYLCSVGRQGRDTEAFFGQGTRLTVV.

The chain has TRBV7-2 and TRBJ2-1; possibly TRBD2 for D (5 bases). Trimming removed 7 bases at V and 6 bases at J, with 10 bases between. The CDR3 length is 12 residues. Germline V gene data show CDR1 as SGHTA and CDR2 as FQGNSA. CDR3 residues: CASKRTVNEQFF. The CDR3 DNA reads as TGTGCCAGCAAGCGGACGGTCAATGAGCAGTTCTTC.

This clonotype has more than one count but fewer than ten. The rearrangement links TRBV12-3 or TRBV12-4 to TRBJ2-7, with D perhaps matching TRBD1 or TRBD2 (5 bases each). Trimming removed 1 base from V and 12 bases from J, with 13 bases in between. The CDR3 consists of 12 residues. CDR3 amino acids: CASSLGGTRVYF. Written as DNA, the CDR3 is TGTGCCAGCAGTTTAGGGGGGACGAGAGTGTACTTC.

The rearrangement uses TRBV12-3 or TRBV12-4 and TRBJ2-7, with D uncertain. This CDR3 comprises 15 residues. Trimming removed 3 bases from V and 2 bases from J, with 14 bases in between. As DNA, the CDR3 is TGTGCCAGCAGTTTGACACGTTTCGAGGCCTACGAGCAGTACTTC. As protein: CASSLTRFEAYEQYF.

Written as DNA, the CDR3 is TGTGCCACCTGGTCTTCCAATTACGAGCAGTACTTC. Its translation: CATWSSNYEQYF. The V and J genes are TRBV24-1 and TRBJ2-7, with D unresolved. The CDR3 contains 12 residues. CDR1 is KGHDR and CDR2 is SFDVKD in the germline V gene. Between the trimmed V and J ends, which lost 9 bases and 4 bases, there was a span of 12 bases.

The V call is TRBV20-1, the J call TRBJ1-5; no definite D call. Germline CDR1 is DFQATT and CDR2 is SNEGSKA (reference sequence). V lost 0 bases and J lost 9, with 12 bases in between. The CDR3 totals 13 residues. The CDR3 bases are TGCAGTGCTAGAGATTCGACCGCCCTGCCCCAGCATTTT. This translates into CSARDSTALPQHF.

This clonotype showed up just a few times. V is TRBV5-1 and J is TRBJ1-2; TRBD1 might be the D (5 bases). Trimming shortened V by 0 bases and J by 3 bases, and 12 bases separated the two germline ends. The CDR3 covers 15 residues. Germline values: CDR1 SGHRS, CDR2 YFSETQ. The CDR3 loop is CASSLVSGGDYGYTF. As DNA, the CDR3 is TGCGCCAGCAGCTTGGTGTCGGGGGGGGACTATGGCTACACCTTC.

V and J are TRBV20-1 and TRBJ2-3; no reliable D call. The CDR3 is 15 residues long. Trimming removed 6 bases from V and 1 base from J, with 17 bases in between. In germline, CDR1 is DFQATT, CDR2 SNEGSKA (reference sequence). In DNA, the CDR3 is TGCAGTGCAACTACCTCGACTCTTCGCACAGATACGCAGTATTTT. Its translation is CSATTSTLRTDTQYF.

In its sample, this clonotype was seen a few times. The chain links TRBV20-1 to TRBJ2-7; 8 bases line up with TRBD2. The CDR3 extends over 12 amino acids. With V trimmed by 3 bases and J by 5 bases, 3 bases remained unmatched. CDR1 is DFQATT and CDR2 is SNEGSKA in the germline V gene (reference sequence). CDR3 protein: CSARGGGNEQYF. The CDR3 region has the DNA TGCAGTGCTAGGGGCGGGGGGAACGAGCAGTACTTC.

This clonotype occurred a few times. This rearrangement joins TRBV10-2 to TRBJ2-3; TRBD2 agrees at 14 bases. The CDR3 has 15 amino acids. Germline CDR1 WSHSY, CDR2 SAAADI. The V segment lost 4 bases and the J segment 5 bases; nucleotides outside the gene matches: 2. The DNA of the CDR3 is TGCGCCAGCAGTGGGACTAGCGGGGGGTTAGATACGCAGTATTTT. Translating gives CASSGTSGGLDTQYF.

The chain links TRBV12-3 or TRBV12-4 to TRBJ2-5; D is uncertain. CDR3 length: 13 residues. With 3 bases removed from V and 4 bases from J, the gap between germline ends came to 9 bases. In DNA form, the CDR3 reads TGTGCCAGCAGTTTTTGGCAAGGAGAGACCCAGTACTTC. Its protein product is CASSFWQGETQYF.

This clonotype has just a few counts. CDR3 protein: CASGHMGELFF. The CDR3 DNA reads as TGTGCCAGCGGGCATATGGGGGAGCTGTTTTTT. This chain uses TRBV7-2 with TRBJ2-2; D ambiguous. Germline V gives CDR1 SGHTA, CDR2 FQGNSA. Trimming took off 8 bases at V and 8 bases at J, with 9 bases between the two ends. This CDR3 region has 11 residues.

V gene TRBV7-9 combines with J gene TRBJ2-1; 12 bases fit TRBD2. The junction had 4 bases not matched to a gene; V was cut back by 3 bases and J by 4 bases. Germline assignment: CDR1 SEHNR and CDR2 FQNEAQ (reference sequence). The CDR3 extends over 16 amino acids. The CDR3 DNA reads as TGTGCCAGCAGCTTTCTAGCGGGAGGGCCTTACAATGAGCAGTTCTTC. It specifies CASSFLAGGPYNEQFF. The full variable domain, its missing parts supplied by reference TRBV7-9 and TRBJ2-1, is DTGVSQNPRHKITKRGQNVTFRCDPISEHNRLYWYRQTLGQGPEFLTYFQNEAQLEKSRLLSDRFSAERPKGSFSTLEIQRTEQGDSAMYLCASSFLAGGPYNEQFFGPGTRLTVL.

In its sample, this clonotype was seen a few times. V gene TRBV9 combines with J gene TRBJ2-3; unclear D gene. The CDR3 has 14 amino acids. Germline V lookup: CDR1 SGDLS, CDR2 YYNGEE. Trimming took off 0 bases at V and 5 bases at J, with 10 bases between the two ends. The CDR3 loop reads CASSVARTEDTQYF. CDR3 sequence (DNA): TGTGCCAGCAGCGTAGCTAGGACCGAAGATACGCAGTATTTT.